The 4 T cell receptor beta chains below come from one sample, sequenced in a study of blood T cell repertoires in COVID-19. Data came from immunoSEQ multiplex PCR; TCRdb stores just in-frame clones and leaves some out. The data hold roughly 230,000 clones, with approximately 85% observed a single time. Sequencing input: PBMCs or T cells enriched from blood (not recorded which). These receptor sequences come from a woman in her fifties or sixties who had been exposed to COVID-19.

This clone was detected once. The rearrangement uses TRBV5-1 and TRBJ2-7; TRBD1 matches at 7 bases. The trim removed 5 bases at V and 2 bases at J, leaving 13 bases unmatched. The CDR3 contains 16 residues. Germline V gene data show CDR1 as SGHRS and CDR2 as YFSETQ. CDR3 sequence: CASRDVRTGQTYEQYF. CDR3 sequence (DNA): TGCGCCAGCAGAGACGTTAGGACAGGCCAAACCTACGAGCAGTACTTC.

This chain joins TRBV29-1 and TRBJ2-7; 7 positions match TRBD2. The V and J ends lost 4 bases and 6 bases, in that order; junction bases with no gene match: 3. The CDR3 is 11 residues long. The germline V gene has CDR1 SQVTM and CDR2 ANQGSEA. The CDR3 reads CSVGGGGEQYF. The CDR3, as DNA: TGCAGCGTTGGGGGGGGAGGCGAGCAGTACTTC.

This clone was seen a handful of times. The gene calls are TRBV20-1 and TRBJ1-1; a possible D gene is TRBD1 (5 bases). V lost 6 bases, J lost 4 bases, and 9 bases lay in between. Looked up from germline, CDR1 is DFQATT and CDR2 is SNEGSKA (reference sequence). The CDR3 is 11 residues long. The CDR3 DNA is TGCAGTGCGGGGGGTCGCACTGAAGCTTTCTTT. Amino acid sequence: CSAGGRTEAFF.

The V gene is TRBV5-1, the J gene TRBJ2-3; 8 positions agree with TRBD2. The V gene end was trimmed by 6 bases and the J gene end by 3 bases; junction bases not matched to a gene: 6. The germline CDR1 and CDR2 sequences are SGHRS and YFSETQ. The CDR3 totals 14 residues. CDR3: CASKPGLGTDTQYF. Written as DNA, the CDR3 is TGCGCCAGCAAACCGGGACTAGGAACAGATACGCAGTATTTT.